This is a list of T cell receptor beta chains from one sample in a study of blood T cell repertoires in COVID-19. Libraries were prepared by immunoSEQ multiplex PCR; TCRdb keeps only in-frame clonotypes and omits some of them. The sample comprises 200,000 to 250,000 clones, approximately 81% of which are singletons, and 8% to 9.5% rests with the top ten. The sample was PBMCs or T cells enriched from blood (not recorded which). The receptors originated from a woman aged 45-59 years with acute COVID-19. Each CDR3 is given with its conserved first and last residue. The order of the fields is D gene, V gene, clone size, J gene, CDR3 DNA, CDR3 protein. A D gene is named only where the DNA matches it firmly. Expanded clones are given a class, and other clones once, few, many or no size at all.

>.|TRBV6-5|few|TRBJ1-1
TGTGCCAGCAGCAGAGGAGGAACTGAAGCTTTCTTT
CASSRGGTEAFF
>.|TRBV19|.|TRBJ1-4
TGTGCCAGTAGTATTCAGCGGGAAAAACTGTTTTTT
CASSIQREKLFF
>TRBD2|TRBV9|.|TRBJ2-7
TGTGCCAGCAGCGGCAGCGGGAGGCTAGTCGAGCAGTACTTC
CASSGSGRLVEQYF
>TRBD1|TRBV7-2|.|TRBJ2-7
TGTGCCAGCAGCCCGTCCGGGACAGGGCTCTACGAGCAGTACTTC
CASSPSGTGLYEQYF
>.|TRBV6-7|few|TRBJ2-7
TGTGCCAGCAGAAGTAGGCCGGGACAAGCAGGGCACGAGCAGTACTTC
CASRSRPGQAGHEQYF
>.|TRBV4-1|.|TRBJ1-1
TGCGCCAGCAGCAAGACAGATTTGAACACTGAAGCTTTCTTT
CASSKTDLNTEAFF
>TRBD2|TRBV27|.|TRBJ2-1
TGTGCCAGCAGTGAGCGGGAGTATCATGAGCAGTTCTTC
CASSEREYHEQFF
>.|TRBV7-2|.|TRBJ1-5
TGTGCCAGCAGTGGGGCGCAACATCAGCCCCAGCATTTT
CASSGAQHQPQHF
>TRBD1|TRBV2|.|TRBJ2-5
TGTGCCAGCAGTGGACAGGGAGAGACCCAGTACTTC
CASSGQGETQYF
>TRBD1|TRBV28|.|TRBJ2-7
TGTGCCAGCACCCTGACAGGGAGAGGGGACTACGAGCAGTACTTC
CASTLTGRGDYEQYF
>.|TRBV7-9|.|TRBJ1-2
TGTGCCAGCAGCTTAGCTCGGACTCATACCTATGGCTACACCTTC
CASSLARTHTYGYTF
>.|TRBV28|.|TRBJ2-7
TGTGCCAGCAGTACGATGACAGGTTTGAACGAGCAGTACTTC
CASSTMTGLNEQYF
>.|TRBV3-1/TRBV3-2|.|TRBJ1-2
TGTGCCAGCAGCCGATTGGGGGCTGCCTATGGCTACACCTTC
CASSRLGAAYGYTF
>.|TRBV18|.|TRBJ2-7
TGTGCCAGCTCACCACCTGAAGAGGAGTCGTACTCCTACGAGCAGTACTTC
CASSPPEEESYSYEQYF
>TRBD2|TRBV6-5|many|TRBJ2-7
TGTGCCAGCAGTTACCATCCGAGCGGGAGTAACGAGCAGTACTTC
CASSYHPSGSNEQYF
>.|TRBV19|.|TRBJ1-5
TGTGCCAGTAGTATAGGGGCCCTGGTAAGCGGAAGCAATCAGCCCCAGCATTTT
CASSIGALVSGSNQPQHF
>.|TRBV21-1|.|TRBJ2-1
TGTGCCAGCAGCAATGGTCTTTCCAATGCGGGTAATTCCTACAATGAGCAGTTCTTC
CASSNGLSNAGNSYNEQFF
>TRBD2|TRBV18|.|TRBJ2-5
TGTGCCAGCTCACCACGTTCCACTAGCGGGAAGGAAACCCAGTACTTC
CASSPRSTSGKETQYF